Below, one TCR beta chain is given with its context. Its cognate antigen is unknown. The data belong to a study of T-cell memory formation after mild COVID-19. Study results and caveats: Memory from before infection featured some responding clones, which suggests cross-reactive memory joined.

The CDR3 sequence is 16 residues long. V was clipped by 7 bases and J by 2 bases; unmatched bases: 10. TCRdb re-derived calls from the 5' RACE reads in MiXCR, one entry per CDR3 protein. The sample yields fewer than 700,000 distinct CDR3 sequences, roughly a fifth seen once. Material for sequencing was PBMCs or a T cell subset sorted from them (not recorded which). The receptor's source is an adult woman who had mild COVID-19 (a few samples of this study predate the infection). Cell type and time point are not known. This chain uses TRBV12-3 or TRBV12-4 with TRBJ2-2; 7 bases line up with TRBD2. This CDR3 is CASTTSLALNTGELFF. The CDR3 bases are TGTGCCAGCACAACGTCACTAGCGTTAAACACCGGGGAGCTGTTTTTT.